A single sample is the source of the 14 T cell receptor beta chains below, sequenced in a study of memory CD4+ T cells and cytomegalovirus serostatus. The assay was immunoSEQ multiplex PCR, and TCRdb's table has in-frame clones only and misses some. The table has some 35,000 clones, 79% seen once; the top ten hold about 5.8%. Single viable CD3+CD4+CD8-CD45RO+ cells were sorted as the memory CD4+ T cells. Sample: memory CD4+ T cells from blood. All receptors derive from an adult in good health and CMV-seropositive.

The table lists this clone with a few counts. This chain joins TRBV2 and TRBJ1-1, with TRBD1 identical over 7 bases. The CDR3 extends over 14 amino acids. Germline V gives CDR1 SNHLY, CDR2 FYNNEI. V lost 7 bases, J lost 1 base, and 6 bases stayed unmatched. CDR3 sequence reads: CASTQTGQNTEAFF. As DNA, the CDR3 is TGTGCCAGCACCCAGACAGGGCAGAACACTGAAGCTTTCTTT.

CDR3: CASSLSGQRGGNTQYF. CDR3 coding DNA: TGTGCCAGCAGCTTAAGCGGACAGCGGGGGGGGAATACGCAGTATTTT. V is TRBV7-2 and J is TRBJ2-3; 10 positions agree with TRBD2. Germline V lookup: CDR1 SGHTA, CDR2 FQGNSA. The CDR3 length is 16 residues. Unmatched junction bases numbered 9, after V lost 2 bases and J lost 7 bases. Filled out from reference TRBV7-2 and TRBJ2-3, the complete variable domain reads GAGVSQSPSNKVTEKGKDVELRCDPISGHTALYWYRQSLGQGLEFLIYFQGNSAPDKSGLPSDRFSAERTGGSVSTLTIQRTQQEDSAVYLCASSLSGQRGGNTQYFGPGTRLTVL.

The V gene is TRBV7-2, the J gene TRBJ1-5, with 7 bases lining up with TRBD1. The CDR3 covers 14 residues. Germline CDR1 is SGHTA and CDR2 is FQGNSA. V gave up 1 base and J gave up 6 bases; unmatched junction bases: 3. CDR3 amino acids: CASSLGNRGQPQHF. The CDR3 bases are TGTGCCAGCAGCTTAGGGAACAGGGGTCAGCCCCAGCATTTT. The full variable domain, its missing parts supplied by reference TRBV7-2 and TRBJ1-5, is GAGVSQSPSNKVTEKGKDVELRCDPISGHTALYWYRQSLGQGLEFLIYFQGNSAPDKSGLPSDRFSAERTGGSVSTLTIQRTQQEDSAVYLCASSLGNRGQPQHFGDGTRLSIL.

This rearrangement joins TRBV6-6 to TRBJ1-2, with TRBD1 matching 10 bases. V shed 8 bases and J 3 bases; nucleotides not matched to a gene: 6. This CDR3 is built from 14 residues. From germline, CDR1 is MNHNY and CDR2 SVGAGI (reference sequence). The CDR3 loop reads CASQRQGAYYGYTF. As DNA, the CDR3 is TGTGCCAGCCAAAGACAGGGGGCTTACTATGGCTACACCTTC.

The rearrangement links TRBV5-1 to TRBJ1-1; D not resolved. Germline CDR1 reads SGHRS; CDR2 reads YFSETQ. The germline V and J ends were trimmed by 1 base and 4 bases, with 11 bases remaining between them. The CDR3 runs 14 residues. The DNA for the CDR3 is TGCGCCAGCAGCTTGTTGGCCGCGGGCACTGAAGCTTTCTTT. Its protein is CASSLLAAGTEAFF. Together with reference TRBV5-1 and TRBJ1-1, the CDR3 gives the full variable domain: KAGVTQTPRYLIKTRGQQVTLSCSPISGHRSVSWYQQTPGQGLQFLFEYFSETQRNKGNFPGRFSGRQFSNSRSEMNVSTLELGDSALYLCASSLLAAGTEAFFGQGTRLTVV.

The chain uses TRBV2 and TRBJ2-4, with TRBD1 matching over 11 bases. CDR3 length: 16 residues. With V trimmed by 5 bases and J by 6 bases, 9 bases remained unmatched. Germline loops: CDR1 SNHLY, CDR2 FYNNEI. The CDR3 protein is CASSQRTGGSGNIQYF. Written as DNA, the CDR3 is TGTGCCAGCAGTCAAAGGACAGGGGGCAGCGGAAACATTCAGTACTTC.

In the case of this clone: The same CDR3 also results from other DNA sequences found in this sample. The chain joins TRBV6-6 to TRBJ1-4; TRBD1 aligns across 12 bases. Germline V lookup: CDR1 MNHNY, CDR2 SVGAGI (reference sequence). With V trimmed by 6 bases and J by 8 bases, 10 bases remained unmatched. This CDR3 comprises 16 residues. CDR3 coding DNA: TGTGCCAGCAGCCTCCCGGGACAGGGGGCCCGCGAAAAACTGTTTTTT. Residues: CASSLPGQGAREKLFF.

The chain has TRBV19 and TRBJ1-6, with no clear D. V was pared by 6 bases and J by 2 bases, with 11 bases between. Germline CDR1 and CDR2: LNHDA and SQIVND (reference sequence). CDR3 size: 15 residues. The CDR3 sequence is CASSSKGTYNSPLHF. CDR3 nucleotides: TGTGCCAGTAGCTCTAAAGGGACCTATAATTCACCCCTCCACTTT. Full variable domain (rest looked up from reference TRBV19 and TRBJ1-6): DGGITQSPKYLFRKEGQNVTLSCEQNLNHDAMYWYRQDPGQGLRLIYYSQIVNDFQKGDIAEGYSVSREKKESFPLTVTSAQKNPTAFYLCASSSKGTYNSPLHFGNGTRLTVT.

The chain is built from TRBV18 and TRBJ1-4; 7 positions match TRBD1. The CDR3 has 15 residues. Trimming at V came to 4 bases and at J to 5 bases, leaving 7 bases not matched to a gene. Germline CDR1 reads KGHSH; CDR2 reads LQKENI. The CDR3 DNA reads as TGTGCCAGCTCACGATCACAGGGGTTGAATGAAAAACTGTTTTTT. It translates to CASSRSQGLNEKLFF. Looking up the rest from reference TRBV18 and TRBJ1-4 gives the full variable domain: NAGVMQNPRHLVRRRGQEARLRCSPMKGHSHVYWYRQLPEEGLKFMVYLQKENIIDESGMPKERFSAEFPKEGPSILRIQQVVRGDSAAYFCASSRSQGLNEKLFFGSGTQLSVL.

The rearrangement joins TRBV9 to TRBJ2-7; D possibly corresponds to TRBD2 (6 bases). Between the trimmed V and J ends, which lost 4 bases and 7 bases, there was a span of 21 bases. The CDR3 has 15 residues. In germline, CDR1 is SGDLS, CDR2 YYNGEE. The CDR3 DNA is TGTGCCAGCAGCCCAACCAGCGGGTTATTGGGGGAGCAGTACTTC. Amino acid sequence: CASSPTSGLLGEQYF.

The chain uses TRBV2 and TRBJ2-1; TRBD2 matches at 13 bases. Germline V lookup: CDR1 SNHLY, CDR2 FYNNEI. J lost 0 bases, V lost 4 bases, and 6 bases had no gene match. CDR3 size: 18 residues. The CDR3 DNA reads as TGTGCCAGCAGTGGACTAGCGGGAGGCCTCAGCTCCTACAATGAGCAGTTCTTC. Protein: CASSGLAGGLSSYNEQFF.

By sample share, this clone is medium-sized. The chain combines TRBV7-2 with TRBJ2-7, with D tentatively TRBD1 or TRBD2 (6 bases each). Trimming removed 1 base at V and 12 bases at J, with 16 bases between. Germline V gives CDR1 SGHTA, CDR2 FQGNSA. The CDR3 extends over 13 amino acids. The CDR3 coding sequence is TGTGCCAGCAGCTTAGAGGGGGGAGGTAGCTCGTACTTC. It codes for CASSLEGGGSSYF.

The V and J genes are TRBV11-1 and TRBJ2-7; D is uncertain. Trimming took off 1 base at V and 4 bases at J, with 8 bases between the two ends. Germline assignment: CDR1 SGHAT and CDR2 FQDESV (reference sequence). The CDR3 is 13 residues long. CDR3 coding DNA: TGTGCCAGCAGCTTAGAATCCTTTTACGAGCAGTACTTC. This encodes CASSLESFYEQYF.

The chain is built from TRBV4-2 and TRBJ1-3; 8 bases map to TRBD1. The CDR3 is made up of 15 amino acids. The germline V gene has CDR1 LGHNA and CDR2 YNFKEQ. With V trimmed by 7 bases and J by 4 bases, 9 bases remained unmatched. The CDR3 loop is CASTSTGAQGNTIYF. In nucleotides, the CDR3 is TGTGCCAGCACCTCGACAGGGGCGCAGGGAAACACCATATATTTT.